This TCR beta chain was captured by sequencing in a study of blood T cell repertoires in COVID-19. Across the study: T cells, B-cell-depleted T cells, or PBMCs provided the cDNA or gDNA that served as material.

In the study's own analysis: Using reference gene primer amplification, nucleated cell counts were estimated. Sequencing used immunoSEQ multiplex PCR; TCRdb keeps in-frame clones, though not all of them. From that table come the V and J calls and clone size; the DNA was used to work out D and trimming. This table has 250,000 to 350,000 clones, 80% to 85% appearing once. Patients at the Seattle site were enrolled during active infection and followed longitudinally. Sequenced input: peripheral blood. The sequence was obtained from a person aged 65-85 years with COVID-19, enrolled during active disease.

The chain's CDR3 is CAISPRTGAYDEQFF. The CDR3 DNA is TGTGCCATCAGCCCACGGACAGGGGCTTACGATGAGCAGTTCTTC. The V call is TRBV10-3, the J call TRBJ2-1; TRBD1 matches at 9 bases. The germline V gene encodes CDR1 ENHRY and CDR2 SYGVKD. Trimming removed 6 bases from V and 8 bases from J; junction bases left unmatched: 11. This CDR3 is built from 15 residues.